This TCR beta chain was identified in a study of cytomegalovirus exposure and HLA in healthy donors. Regarding the study as a whole: Most observed TCR sequences were rare, whereas some public TCRs were detected in many donors. The productive fraction for most TCR beta V segments was about 87% or about 30% in an earlier analysis. Among immune exposure information, only CMV serostatus was available.

A remark on this clone: Its antigen remains unidentified.

Primers included in the PCR were 60 Vbeta and 13 Jbeta primers. The method was immunoSEQ multiplex PCR; TCRdb's version includes in-frame clones alone and lacks a portion of them. The sample yields 150,000 or so clones, around 80% seen once. This clonotype originated in a male donor in good health and CMV-seropositive. Material for sequencing was PBMCs.

The CDR3 region has the DNA TGTGCCAGTAGTATAGGGCCCGGGGAGCTGTTTTTT. Translation gives CASSIGPGELFF. The V and J genes are TRBV19 and TRBJ2-2, with D hard to call. Germline CDR1 is LNHDA and CDR2 is SQIVND (reference sequence). This CDR3 contains 12 residues. The V end was cut by 1 base, the J end by 6 bases, with 3 bases between.